This T cell receptor beta chain was identified during a study of T cell responses to AZD1222 COVID-19 vaccine. General study points: The donors showed a predominance of white British ancestry and of females, with possible underestimation of clonal diversity. Regions 160-218 and 743-854 held dominance among vaccine-associated CD4 TCRs, which spanned spike. Every sample of the repertoires postdated the peak T cell response. Unmutated variant regions reportedly attract nearly half of all spike-specific TCRs.

Remarks on this clone: What it binds is unknown.

The assay was immunoSEQ multiplex PCR, and TCRdb's table has in-frame clones only and misses some. The sample lists fewer than 130,000 clones; 94% were seen once. This clonotype was obtained from an adult who received the AZD1222 COVID-19 vaccine. The input for sequencing was peripheral blood, taken 28 days after the second AZD1222 dose.

The CDR3 region is CASRPTAGQGFAGELFF. The CDR3 nucleotides read TGCGCCAGCAGACCTACCGCGGGACAGGGGTTCGCCGGGGAGCTGTTTTTT. V is TRBV5-1 and J is TRBJ2-2, with 10 bases lining up with TRBD1. The CDR3 loop spans 17 amino acids. V was pared by 5 bases and J by 6 bases, with 13 bases of the junction left unmatched. Per the germline V gene, CDR1 is SGHRS and CDR2 is YFSETQ. The complete variable domain, with remaining parts taken from reference TRBV5-1 and TRBJ2-2, reads KAGVTQTPRYLIKTRGQQVTLSCSPISGHRSVSWYQQTPGQGLQFLFEYFSETQRNKGNFPGRFSGRQFSNSRSEMNVSTLELGDSALYLCASRPTAGQGFAGELFFGEGSRLTVL.